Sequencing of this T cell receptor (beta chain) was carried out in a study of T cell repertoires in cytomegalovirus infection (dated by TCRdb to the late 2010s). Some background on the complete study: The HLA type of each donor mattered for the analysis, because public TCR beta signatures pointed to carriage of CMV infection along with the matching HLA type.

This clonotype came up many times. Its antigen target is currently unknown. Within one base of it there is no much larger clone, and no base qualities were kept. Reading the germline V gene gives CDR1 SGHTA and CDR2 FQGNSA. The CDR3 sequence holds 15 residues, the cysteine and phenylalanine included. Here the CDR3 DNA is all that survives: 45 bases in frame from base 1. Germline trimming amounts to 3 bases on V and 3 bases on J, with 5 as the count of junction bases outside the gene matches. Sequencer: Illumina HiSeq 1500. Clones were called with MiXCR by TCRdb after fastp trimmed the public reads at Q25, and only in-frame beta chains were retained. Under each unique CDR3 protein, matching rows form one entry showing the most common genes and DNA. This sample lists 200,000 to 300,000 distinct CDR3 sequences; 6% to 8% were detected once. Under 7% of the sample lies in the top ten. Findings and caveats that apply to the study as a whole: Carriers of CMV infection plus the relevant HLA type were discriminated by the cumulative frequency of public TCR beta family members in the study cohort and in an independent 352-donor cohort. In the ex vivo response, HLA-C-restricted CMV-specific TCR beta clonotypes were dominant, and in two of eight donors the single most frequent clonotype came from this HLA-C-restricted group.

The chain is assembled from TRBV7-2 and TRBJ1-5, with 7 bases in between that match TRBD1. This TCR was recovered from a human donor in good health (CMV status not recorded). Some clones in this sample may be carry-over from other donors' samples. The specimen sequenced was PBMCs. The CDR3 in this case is CASSFRTGANQPQHF. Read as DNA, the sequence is TGTGCCAGCAGCTTCCGGACAGGAGCCAATCAGCCCCAGCATTTT.